This T cell receptor (beta chain) was captured in a study of regulatory T cells in long-lasting Graves disease. The study, taken as a whole, reports: Having only a small sample size may have limited accuracy.

CDR3-region Arm-PCR and iRepertoire HTBI primers produced the TCR beta libraries. Each CDR3 protein is one row after TCRdb ran MiXCR on the multiplex PCR reads. The profile shows about 620,000 distinct CDR3 sequences, approximately 15% of them singletons. This clonotype appeared a single time. Antigen unknown. A single base separates this from a much larger clone, so it may be a read error. Sample time point: newly diagnosed GD, antithyroid drugs for less than 3 months. After RNA was extracted from PBMCs, the TCR library was made from it. Trimming cost V 8 bases and J 5 bases, with 17 bases left between them. The CDR3 consists of 14 residues. Looked up from germline, CDR1 is MDHEN and CDR2 is SYDVKM. These data are also associated with another study on T cells in Graves' hyperthyroidism and ophthalmopathy.

The chain employs TRBV28 and TRBJ2-3; TRBD1 is a possible D gene (5 bases). This sample comprised peripheral blood mononuclear cells (PBMCs), obtained at new diagnosis, from a patient treated with antithyroid drugs. This TCR derives from a woman aged 25 to 39 with Graves disease. The CDR3 nucleotides read TGTGCCAGCTGCAGGACACGCTTCCGAGATACGCAGTATTTT. As protein: CASCRTRFRDTQYF.